Presented here are 30 T cell receptor beta chains from one specimen sequenced in a study of Ad26.COV2.S vaccination and SARS-CoV-2 variants. Produced via immunoSEQ multiplex PCR; TCRdb's table is partial and in-frame only. The repertoire holds approximately 410,000 clones, with roughly 88% as singletons. The treatment: some 20 received Ad26.COV2.S at low or high dose, single or two shots; 5 received placebo; per-sample allocation not given. Collection of samples fell on day 63 after the first vaccine or placebo injection. The sample here was peripheral blood, taken in a trial of Ad26.COV2.S vaccine versus placebo. The receptors here all came from a person aged 18-60 years who received the Ad26.COV2.S COVID-19 vaccine or a placebo.

The V gene is TRBV6-1, the J gene TRBJ1-6; D is perhaps TRBD1 (5 bases). The germline V and J ends were trimmed by 2 bases and 6 bases, with 14 bases remaining between them. Germline V CDR1 and CDR2: MNHNS, SASEGT. This CDR3 spans 16 amino acids. This chain's CDR3 is CASSEISRGPNSPLHF. The CDR3 coding sequence is TGTGCCAGCAGTGAAATTAGTAGGGGCCCTAATTCACCCCTCCACTTT.

This chain links TRBV11-2 with TRBJ1-5; the D is unclear. This CDR3 has 13 amino acids. Deletions cut 1 base from V and 6 bases from J, with 7 bases between. Germline V gene data show CDR1 as SGHAT and CDR2 as FQNNGV. CDR3 in amino acids: CASSLGGGQPQHF. For the CDR3, the DNA is TGTGCCAGCAGCTTAGGGGGAGGTCAGCCCCAGCATTTT. Filled out from reference TRBV11-2 and TRBJ1-5, the complete variable domain reads EAGVAQSPRYKIIEKRQSVAFWCNPISGHATLYWYQQILGQGPKLLIQFQNNGVVDDSQLPKDRFSAERLKGVDSTLKIQPAKLEDSAVYLCASSLGGGQPQHFGDGTRLSIL.

This chain connects TRBV7-9 to TRBJ2-1, with TRBD2 identical over 10 bases. The trim removed 2 bases at V and 5 bases at J, leaving 6 bases unmatched. In germline, CDR1 is SEHNR, CDR2 FQNEAQ (reference sequence). This CDR3 region has 16 residues. The CDR3 bases are TGTGCCAGCAGCTTACTGCGGCTAGCGGGGGACAATGAGCAGTTCTTC. Protein product: CASSLLRLAGDNEQFF.

This clone has a handful of counts. The gene calls are TRBV13 and TRBJ1-1; D remains ambiguous. V was cut by 3 bases and J by 4 bases, with 3 bases left in between. This CDR3 comprises 11 residues. CDR1 is PRHDT and CDR2 is FYEKMQ in the germline V gene (reference sequence). The CDR3 DNA is TGTGCCAGCAGCTTGAGCACTGAAGCTTTCTTT. Translating it yields CASSLSTEAFF.

V gene TRBV7-7 combines with J gene TRBJ2-5; a possible D gene is TRBD1 (6 bases). Germline V lookup: CDR1 SSHAT, CDR2 FNYEAQ (reference sequence). Trimming left V 1 base short and J 5 bases short, with 8 bases between. This CDR3 contains 13 residues. CDR3: CASSLDRDETQYF. CDR3 DNA: TGTGCCAGCAGCTTAGACAGGGATGAGACCCAGTACTTC. The full variable domain, completed using reference TRBV7-7 and TRBJ2-5, is GAGVSQSPRYKVTKRGQDVTLRCDPISSHATLYWYQQALGQGPEFLTYFNYEAQPDKSGLPSDRFSAERPEGSISTLTIQRTEQRDSAMYRCASSLDRDETQYFGPGTRLLVL.

The chain uses TRBV5-1 and TRBJ2-7, with D unclear. The CDR3 runs to 15 residues. Germline V gene sequence: CDR1 SGHRS, CDR2 YFSETQ. V was clipped by 2 bases and J by 2 bases, with 14 bases between them. CDR3: CASSFLQDKTYEQYF. The CDR3 nucleotides read TGCGCCAGCAGCTTCCTTCAGGATAAAACCTACGAGCAGTACTTC.

The chain employs TRBV2 and TRBJ2-3, with a tentative D call TRBD2 (6 bases). The ends were cut back, 4 bases at V and 2 bases at J, with 10 bases in the middle. Germline-derived CDR1 and CDR2 are SNHLY and FYNNEI. The CDR3 covers 14 residues. The CDR3 sequence: CASSVAAPTDTQYF. The CDR3 DNA sequence: TGTGCCAGCAGTGTAGCGGCCCCCACAGATACGCAGTATTTT.

CDR3 sequence: CASSLGGTSLEQYF. As DNA, the CDR3 is TGTGCCAGCAGCTTAGGCGGCACTTCCCTCGAGCAGTACTTC. The J gene is TRBJ2-7, the V gene TRBV11-3; D is undetermined. The CDR3 totals 14 residues. CDR1 is SGHNT and CDR2 is YENEEA in the germline V gene. V lost 1 base and J lost 6, with 13 bases in between.

The CDR3 DNA is TGCGCCAGCAGCTTGGAGTCTAGAGTTTTTGATACGCAGTATTTT. This gives the protein CASSLESRVFDTQYF. The chain joins TRBV5-1 to TRBJ2-3; no definite D call. The CDR3 totals 15 residues. V lost 0 bases and J 6 bases, leaving 14 bases between the germline ends. The germline V gene has CDR1 SGHRS and CDR2 YFSETQ.

J is TRBJ2-3 and V is TRBV6-2 or TRBV6-3; D unresolved. Germline V lookup: CDR1 MNHEY, CDR2 SVGEGT. Trimming left V 4 bases short and J 3 bases short, with 11 bases between. CDR3 length: 14 residues. The CDR3 DNA reads as TGTGCCAGCAGTTCTAAGCGATTGACAGATACGCAGTATTTT. This translates into CASSSKRLTDTQYF.

The gene calls are TRBV3-1 (or the pseudogene TRBV3-2) and TRBJ2-5; unclear D gene. Trimming pared 0 bases from V and 2 bases from J, leaving 13 bases between. The V gene's germline CDR1 is LGHDT and CDR2 YNNKEL (reference sequence). This CDR3 contains 16 residues. This CDR3 reads CASSQEVRAKQETQYF. CDR3 nucleotide sequence: TGTGCCAGCAGCCAAGAGGTCCGGGCCAAACAAGAGACCCAGTACTTC.

This clone is a singleton in its sample. The chain has TRBV5-4 and TRBJ1-6; the D gene is possibly TRBD1 (6 bases). In germline, CDR1 is SGHNT, CDR2 YYREEE (reference sequence). The CDR3 extends over 16 amino acids. Trimming pared 2 bases from V and 6 bases from J, leaving 15 bases between. CDR3 in DNA: TGTGCCAGCAGCTTATCCGGGGGGGCGTTTAATTCACCCCTCCACTTT. Its translation: CASSLSGGAFNSPLHF. The full variable domain, rest sourced from reference TRBV5-4 and TRBJ1-6, is ETGVTQSPTHLIKTRGQQVTLRCSSQSGHNTVSWYQQALGQGPQFIFQYYREEENGRGNFPPRFSGLQFPNYSSELNVNALELDDSALYLCASSLSGGAFNSPLHFGNGTRLTVT.

The chain couples TRBV6-2 or TRBV6-3 to TRBJ2-7, with D unclear. The V end lost 4 bases, the J end lost 1 base, and 8 bases lay between the germline ends. The germline CDR1 and CDR2 sequences are MNHEY and SVGEGT. There are 13 residues in the CDR3. The CDR3 spells CASSLGRSYEQYF. In nucleotides, the CDR3 is TGTGCCAGCAGTTTAGGCCGATCCTACGAGCAGTACTTC.

A single count supports this clone. The chain has TRBV2 and TRBJ2-1; either TRBD1 or TRBD2 may supply D (5 bases each). The V end was cut by 8 bases, the J end by 3 bases, with 14 bases between. This CDR3 contains 14 residues. CDR1 is SNHLY, CDR2 FYNNEI, per germline. CDR3 in amino acids: CASGRGPNYNEQFF. CDR3 coding DNA: TGTGCCAGCGGACGGGGCCCGAACTACAATGAGCAGTTCTTC.

This clone was seen a single time. This chain links TRBV9 with TRBJ2-5; 12 bases are a match to TRBD2. The germline gives CDR1 SGDLS, CDR2 YYNGEE. V lost 0 bases to trimming and J lost 2 bases; unmatched junction nucleotides: 5. CDR3 length: 17 residues. The CDR3 spells CASSVGWLAGGQETQYF. The CDR3 coding sequence is TGTGCCAGCAGCGTAGGCTGGCTAGCGGGGGGGCAAGAGACCCAGTACTTC.

The rearrangement links TRBV7-9 to TRBJ2-7; TRBD2 agrees at 7 bases. V shed 5 bases, J shed 12 bases, and the junction held 4 bases outside the gene matches. The germline V gene has CDR1 SEHNR and CDR2 FQNEAQ (reference sequence). The length of the CDR3 is 10 residues. CDR3 protein: CASSPGGPYF. As DNA, the CDR3 is TGTGCCAGCAGCCCGGGAGGACCGTACTTC. Full variable domain (remainder filled in from reference TRBV7-9 and TRBJ2-7): DTGVSQNPRHKITKRGQNVTFRCDPISEHNRLYWYRQTLGQGPEFLTYFQNEAQLEKSRLLSDRFSAERPKGSFSTLEIQRTEQGDSAMYLCASSPGGPYFGPGTRLTVT.

The genes are TRBV5-6 and TRBJ2-1; 7 bases agree with TRBD1. The CDR3 extends over 14 amino acids. Looked up from germline, CDR1 is SGHDT and CDR2 is YYEEEE. The J segment lost 4 bases and the V segment lost 2 bases, leaving 3 bases of the junction unmatched. This chain's CDR3 is CASSLGGRYNEQFF. In nucleotides, the CDR3 is TGTGCCAGCAGCTTAGGGGGCCGTTACAATGAGCAGTTCTTC.

This sequence joins TRBV3-1 (or the pseudogene TRBV3-2) and TRBJ2-5; 7 positions agree with TRBD1. V shed 3 bases, J shed 4 bases, and the junction held 8 bases outside the gene matches. This CDR3 has 15 residues. CDR1 LGHDT and CDR2 YNNKEL come from the germline V gene (reference sequence). CDR3 coding DNA: TGTGCCAGCAGCCAGGGGACAGCCTCTATAGAGACCCAGTACTTC. It yields the protein CASSQGTASIETQYF.

This clone was seen just once. V is TRBV20-1 and J is TRBJ2-3; tentatively, D is TRBD2 (5 bases). CDR3 length: 10 amino acids. Trimming stripped 6 bases from V and 5 bases from J, with 6 bases between. Germline CDR1 DFQATT, CDR2 SNEGSKA (reference sequence). CDR3 bases: TGCAGTGCCGGGGAAGATACGCAGTATTTT. It encodes CSAGEDTQYF.

The V and J genes are TRBV19 and TRBJ2-1; 12 bases match TRBD1. J was trimmed by 8 bases and V by 8 bases; bases with no gene match: 10. This CDR3 has 15 amino acids. Germline-derived CDR1 and CDR2 are LNHDA and SQIVND (reference sequence). The DNA for the CDR3 is TGTGCCAGTTCCCCGGGGGACAGGGGGCACGATGAGCAGTTCTTC. Translated, it gives CASSPGDRGHDEQFF.

This clone was seen once. The genes are TRBV7-2 and TRBJ1-2; D is undetermined. Germline V gives CDR1 SGHTA, CDR2 FQGNSA. The V and J ends lost 1 base and 4 bases respectively, with 10 bases between them. CDR3 size: 14 residues. The CDR3 sequence is CASSLGRQSYGYTF. CDR3 coding DNA: TGTGCCAGCAGCTTAGGTCGGCAGTCCTATGGCTACACCTTC. Full variable domain (rest looked up from reference TRBV7-2 and TRBJ1-2): GAGVSQSPSNKVTEKGKDVELRCDPISGHTALYWYRQSLGQGLEFLIYFQGNSAPDKSGLPSDRFSAERTGGSVSTLTIQRTQQEDSAVYLCASSLGRQSYGYTFGSGTRLTVV.

The V call is TRBV11-2, the J call TRBJ1-1, with D perhaps TRBD1 (6 bases). CDR1 SGHAT and CDR2 FQNNGV come from the germline V gene. Trimming removed 6 bases at V and 11 bases at J, with 31 bases between. This CDR3 has 17 amino acids. CDR3 DNA: TGTGCCAGCAGGACCTTTTCACGTCAGTCAGTGGACAGAGGGGCTTTCTTT. Translation gives CASRTFSRQSVDRGAFF.

This chain links TRBV7-2 with TRBJ2-1, with a weak D call TRBD2 (5 bases). Trimming left V 1 base short and J 2 bases short, with 9 bases between. The germline gives CDR1 SGHTA, CDR2 FQGNSA. The CDR3 consists of 15 residues. CDR3 nucleotide sequence: TGTGCCAGCAGCTTAGGGCTAGCAACCTACAATGAGCAGTTCTTC. Amino acid sequence: CASSLGLATYNEQFF.

V gene TRBV5-6 combines with J gene TRBJ2-7, with D unclear. Trimming took off 0 bases at V and 4 bases at J, with 14 bases between the two ends. The CDR3 contains 15 residues. The germline V gene encodes CDR1 SGHDT and CDR2 YYEEEE. CDR3 sequence reads: CASSLDGPGVYEQYF. The CDR3 DNA sequence: TGTGCCAGCAGCTTGGATGGTCCTGGTGTTTACGAGCAGTACTTC.

In the case of this clone: Different DNA sequences within this sample yield the same CDR3. The CDR3 loop is CASSLGTGELFF. In DNA, the CDR3 is TGTGCCAGCAGCTTAGGTACCGGGGAGCTGTTTTTT. The chain couples TRBV7-3 to TRBJ2-2; D gene uncertain. The CDR3 has 12 amino acids. V lost 2 bases and J lost 5, with 3 bases in between. From germline, CDR1 is SGHTA and CDR2 FQGTGA.

The chain combines TRBV29-1 with TRBJ2-2; D is unresolved. Trimming stripped 5 bases from V and 0 bases from J, with 10 bases between. This CDR3 is built from 14 residues. Germline V lookup: CDR1 SQVTM, CDR2 ANQGSEA. CDR3 nucleotides: TGCAGCGTTTCGGTCGCAGCGAACACCGGGGAGCTGTTTTTT. Translation: CSVSVAANTGELFF.

The gene calls are TRBV4-1 and TRBJ2-2; 7 bases are a match to TRBD2. The V gene's germline CDR1 is MGHRA and CDR2 YSYEKL. The CDR3 has 15 residues. V dropped 2 bases and J dropped 6; count of bases not matched to a gene: 6. CDR3 sequence (DNA): TGCGCCAGCAGCCAATCAGGGAGGGACGCCGGGGAGCTGTTTTTT. Translation: CASSQSGRDAGELFF.

The chain couples TRBV10-3 to TRBJ1-1, with TRBD1 matching over 8 bases. The junction had 1 base not matched to a gene; V was cut back by 4 bases and J by 0 bases. This CDR3 is 14 amino acids long. Germline-derived CDR1 and CDR2 are ENHRY and SYGVKD. The chain's CDR3 is CAISGTGLNTEAFF. In nucleotides, the CDR3 is TGTGCCATCAGTGGGACAGGGTTGAACACTGAAGCTTTCTTT.

The rearrangement uses TRBV29-1 and TRBJ1-6, with 7 nucleotides matching TRBD1. Trimming removed 8 bases from V and 8 bases from J; junction bases left unmatched: 9. Per germline, CDR1 SQVTM and CDR2 ANQGSEA. This CDR3 region has 13 residues. CDR3 DNA: TGCAGCATAAGACAGGGTGGGGATTCACCCCTCCACTTT. Its translation: CSIRQGGDSPLHF.

Written as DNA, the CDR3 is TGCGCCAGCAGCTTGTGGGGTACGGGGCACGAGCAGTACTTC. The encoded protein is CASSLWGTGHEQYF. The rearrangement uses TRBV5-1 and TRBJ2-7, with D perhaps given as TRBD1 or TRBD2 (5 bases each). The CDR3 length is 14 residues. Germline loops: CDR1 SGHRS, CDR2 YFSETQ. Trimming removed 1 base from V and 5 bases from J, with 13 bases in between.